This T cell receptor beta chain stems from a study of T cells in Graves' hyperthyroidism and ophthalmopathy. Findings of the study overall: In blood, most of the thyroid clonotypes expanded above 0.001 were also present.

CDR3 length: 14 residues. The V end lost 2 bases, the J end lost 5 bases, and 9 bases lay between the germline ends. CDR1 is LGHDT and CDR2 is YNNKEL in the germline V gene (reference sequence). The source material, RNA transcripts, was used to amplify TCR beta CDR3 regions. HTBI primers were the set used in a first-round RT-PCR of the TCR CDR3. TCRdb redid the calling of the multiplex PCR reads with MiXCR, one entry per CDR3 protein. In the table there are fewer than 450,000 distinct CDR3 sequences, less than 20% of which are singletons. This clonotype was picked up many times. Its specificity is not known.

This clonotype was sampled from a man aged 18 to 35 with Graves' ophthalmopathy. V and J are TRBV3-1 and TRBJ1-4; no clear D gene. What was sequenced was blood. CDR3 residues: CASSQSAENEKLFF. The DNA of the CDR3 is TGTGCCAGCAGCCAATCGGCGGAAAATGAAAAACTGTTTTTT.